One sample yielded the 31 T cell receptor beta chains listed below, sequenced in a study of cytomegalovirus exposure and HLA in healthy donors. The PCR used 60 Vbeta and 13 Jbeta primers. Assay: immunoSEQ multiplex PCR; the TCRdb copy retains only in-frame clones and omits some. Found here are under 130,000 clones, approximately 12% of them singletons; the top ten hold about 16%. The sequenced sample was PBMCs. These receptors all come from a man in his forties or fifties in good health and CMV-seropositive.

This chain links TRBV7-8 with TRBJ1-1; tentatively, D is TRBD1 (6 bases). The V gene lost 3 bases and the J gene lost 2 bases, with 16 bases spanning the gap. The CDR3 covers 16 residues. The germline gives CDR1 SGHVS, CDR2 FQNEAQ. CDR3 amino acids: CASSFPAGGRNTEAFF. CDR3 nucleotide sequence: TGTGCCAGCAGCTTCCCCGCCGGGGGGCGTAACACTGAAGCTTTCTTT. The full variable domain, with the rest looked up from reference TRBV7-8 and TRBJ1-1, is GAGVSQSPRYKVAKRGQDVALRCDPISGHVSLFWYQQALGQGPEFLTYFQNEAQLDKSGLPSDRFFAERPEGSVSTLKIQRTQQEDSAVYLCASSFPAGGRNTEAFFGQGTRLTVV.

This rearrangement joins TRBV6-4 to TRBJ2-1; TRBD2 agrees at 11 bases. The CDR3 totals 14 residues. CDR1 is MRHNA and CDR2 is SNTAGT in the germline V gene. V lost 0 bases to trimming and J lost 12 bases; unmatched junction nucleotides: 4. CDR3 bases: TGTGCCAGCAGTGACTCTGCTACTAGCGGGAGGCAGTTCTTC. Its translation: CASSDSATSGRQFF.

On this clone: At one end, the junction sequence differs from germline, possibly due to a read error. The chain is built from TRBV6-5 and TRBJ1-1; D gene ambiguous. Per the germline V gene, CDR1 is MNHEY and CDR2 is SVGAGI. The length of the CDR3 is 12 residues. CDR3 amino acids: CASHQEETEAFF. The DNA of the CDR3 is TGTGCCAGCCACCAGGAGGAAACTGAAGCTTTCTTC.

The V gene is TRBV4-3, the J gene TRBJ1-5; no firm D call. CDR1 is LGHNA and CDR2 is YSLEER in the germline V gene. The CDR3 runs to 15 residues. V shed 0 bases and J shed 5 bases, with 11 bases lying between them. CDR3 coding DNA: TGCGCCAGCAGCCAAGATCCCACGGGTGATCAGCCCCAGCATTTT. Amino acid sequence: CASSQDPTGDQPQHF.

V is TRBV27 and J is TRBJ2-7, with 7 bases identical to TRBD1. V gave up 4 bases and J gave up 2 bases; unmatched junction bases: 8. The CDR3 runs to 15 residues. In germline, CDR1 is MNHEY, CDR2 SMNVEV (reference sequence). The DNA for the CDR3 is TGTGCCAGCAGTTCCCCGGGACAGCCTACCTACGAGCAGTACTTC. Encoded protein: CASSSPGQPTYEQYF.

This clone turned up a few times. The chain links TRBV4-3 to TRBJ2-3, with TRBD2 identical over 8 bases. V was pared by 4 bases and J by 0 bases, with 3 bases of the junction left unmatched. The germline V gene encodes CDR1 LGHNA and CDR2 YSLEER. The CDR3 is made up of 15 amino acids. CDR3 sequence: CASSRTSGSTDTQYF. CDR3 bases: TGCGCCAGCAGCCGAACTAGCGGTAGCACAGATACGCAGTATTTT.

This clone was observed a few times. The chain combines TRBV5-6 with TRBJ1-1; D uncertain. Trimming pared 0 bases from V and 0 bases from J, leaving 9 bases between. Germline V gives CDR1 SGHDT, CDR2 YYEEEE. There are 15 residues in the CDR3. CDR3 region: CASSLASSMNTEAFF. The CDR3 region has the DNA TGTGCCAGCAGCTTGGCAAGCTCCATGAACACTGAAGCTTTCTTT.

This clone showed up just a few times. The chain combines TRBV5-4 with TRBJ2-5, with 7 nucleotides matching TRBD2. Losses at the gene ends were 6 bases for V and 2 bases for J; bases not matched to a gene: 4. Per the germline V gene, CDR1 is SGHNT and CDR2 is YYREEE (reference sequence). The CDR3 is 13 residues long. Here the CDR3 reads CASTGGRQETQYF. The CDR3 DNA follows: TGTGCCAGCACGGGGGGAAGACAAGAGACCCAGTACTTC.

For the CDR3, the DNA is TGTGCCAGCAGCGCCCGAACTAGCGGGAGGTCCTACAATGAGCAGTTCTTC. This sequence encodes CASSARTSGRSYNEQFF. The chain carries TRBV9 and TRBJ2-1; 12 nucleotides line up with TRBD2. The ends lost 3 bases at V and 1 base at J; junction bases unmatched: 5. The germline V gene encodes CDR1 SGDLS and CDR2 YYNGEE. The CDR3 runs 17 residues.

The chain carries TRBV7-6 and TRBJ1-2, with D perhaps TRBD1 (5 bases). There are 14 residues in the CDR3. Trimming stripped 0 bases from V and 5 bases from J, with 10 bases between. Germline CDR1 and CDR2: SGHVS and FNYEAQ. CDR3 region: CASSLAEGAYGYTF. DNA for the CDR3: TGTGCCAGCAGCTTAGCCGAAGGGGCATATGGCTACACCTTC.

This clone was seen only a few times. The chain carries TRBV6-1 and TRBJ2-2, with 7 bases that match TRBD2. CDR1 MNHNS and CDR2 SASEGT come from the germline V gene. CDR3 length: 17 amino acids. Losses at the gene ends were 3 bases for V and 1 base for J; bases not matched to a gene: 8. This CDR3 reads CASSEFLTGGNTGELFF. CDR3 sequence (DNA): TGTGCCAGCAGTGAGTTCTTAACGGGAGGGAACACCGGGGAGCTGTTTTTT.

Details on this clone: At the DNA level, this CDR3 is encoded by other sequences in the same sample as well. Here the CDR3 DNA reads TGTGCCAGCAGCTTAAGAACAGGGTCGGATGGCTACACCTTC. Protein: CASSLRTGSDGYTF. J is TRBJ1-2 and V is TRBV5-5, with D possibly matching TRBD1 (6 bases). Germline values: CDR1 SGHKS, CDR2 YYEKEE (reference sequence). Trimming took 2 bases from V and 6 from J, leaving 14 bases between them. CDR3 length equals 14 residues.

This clone appeared a few times. The chain has TRBV6-5 and TRBJ2-3; 16 bases are shared with TRBD2. This CDR3 spans 15 amino acids. The junction had 4 bases not matched to a gene; V was cut back by 7 bases and J by 6 bases. From germline, CDR1 is MNHEY and CDR2 SVGAGI. The DNA of the CDR3 is TGTGCCAGCATGGGACTAGCGGGAGGGGAGGATACGCAGTATTTT. Its protein product is CASMGLAGGEDTQYF.

This sequence joins TRBV15 and TRBJ2-7; possibly TRBD2 for D (7 bases). This CDR3 spans 18 amino acids. Trimming cost V 0 bases and J 2 bases, with 20 bases left between them. Per the germline V gene, CDR1 is LNHNV and CDR2 is YYDKDF (reference sequence). CDR3 residues: CATSRDGGGRGPTYEQYF. The CDR3 bases are TGTGCCACCAGCAGAGATGGGGGTGGGCGGGGGCCTACCTACGAGCAGTACTTC.

This clone was observed a few times. The V and J genes are TRBV11-2 and TRBJ2-1; D possibly corresponds to TRBD1 (6 bases). The germline V and J ends were trimmed by 3 bases and 7 bases, with 19 bases remaining between them. CDR3 size: 16 residues. The germline V gene encodes CDR1 SGHAT and CDR2 FQNNGV. CDR3 sequence (DNA): TGTGCCAGCAGCTTCATCCCAGGGGACCCTCGGAATGAGCAGTTCTTC. As protein: CASSFIPGDPRNEQFF.

This clone was seen a few times. The chain couples TRBV5-1 to TRBJ1-2; 7 bases align to TRBD1. There are 13 residues in the CDR3. Germline CDR1 SGHRS, CDR2 YFSETQ. V dropped 7 bases and J dropped 8; count of bases not matched to a gene: 11. CDR3 sequence reads: CASQSRGADGYTF. CDR3 coding DNA: TGCGCCAGCCAATCCAGGGGGGCAGACGGCTACACCTTC.

The chain joins TRBV9 to TRBJ2-1, with D possibly matching TRBD1 (5 bases). Germline-derived CDR1 and CDR2 are SGDLS and YYNGEE. This CDR3 region has 15 residues. V was clipped by 4 bases and J by 2 bases, with 13 bases between them. The CDR3 region has the DNA TGTGCCAGCAGCCCCATAAGGGGTGCCTACAATGAGCAGTTCTTC. Its translation: CASSPIRGAYNEQFF.

This clone was counted a few times. The gene calls are TRBV6-5 and TRBJ1-1; no definite D call. This CDR3 comprises 14 residues. Trimming shortened V by 8 bases and J by 2 bases, and 15 bases separated the two germline ends. CDR1 is MNHEY, CDR2 SVGAGI, per germline. CDR3 nucleotides: TGTGCCAGCGGGCTTGGTGCCACAAACACTGAAGCTTTCTTT. This codes for CASGLGATNTEAFF.

In its sample, this clone was seen a few times. The V gene is TRBV28, the J gene TRBJ2-7, with D perhaps TRBD2 (7 bases). This CDR3 comprises 15 residues. V lost 5 bases to trimming and J lost 4 bases, with 18 bases between them. Germline assignment: CDR1 MDHEN and CDR2 SYDVKM. The CDR3 nucleotides read TGTGCCAGCAGTCATCTGGGAGGGGGAAGGTACGAGCAGTACTTC. Residues: CASSHLGGGRYEQYF.

CDR3 sequence: CASSELGQTGWDTEAFF. The CDR3 DNA is TGTGCCAGCAGTGAACTAGGGCAGACAGGGTGGGACACTGAAGCTTTCTTT. The chain recombines TRBV25-1 with TRBJ1-1, with 7 bases aligning to TRBD1. Unmatched junction bases numbered 12, after V lost 2 bases and J lost 3 bases. The CDR3 is 17 residues long. The germline gives CDR1 MGHDK, CDR2 SYGVNS.

Comments on this clone: The junction departs from the called germline gene at one end, perhaps through a read error. The rearrangement uses TRBV2 and TRBJ1-2; D is unresolved. CDR1 and CDR2 from the germline V gene are SNHLY and FYNNEI. CDR3 size: 11 residues. The CDR3: CASSLDYGYTF. The DNA for the CDR3 is TGTGCCAGCAGTCTCGACTACGGCTACACCTTC. Drawing the rest from reference TRBV2 and TRBJ1-2, the complete variable domain is EPEVTQTPSHQVTQMGQEVILRCVPISNHLYFYWYRQILGQKVEFLVSFYNNEISEKSEIFDDQFSVERPDGSNFTLKIRSTKLEDSAMYFCASSLDYGYTFGSGTRLTVV.

This clone was recorded a few times. This chain connects TRBV28 to TRBJ1-2, with a possible D match to TRBD1 (6 bases). Germline V gene sequence: CDR1 MDHEN, CDR2 SYDVKM. The CDR3 is made up of 14 amino acids. With 8 bases removed from V and 4 bases from J, the gap between germline ends came to 17 bases. The CDR3 sequence: CASGTSGAFYGYTF. The DNA for the CDR3 is TGTGCCAGCGGAACGTCAGGGGCCTTCTATGGCTACACCTTC.

This clone was picked up a small number of times. V is TRBV27 and J is TRBJ1-1, with 10 bases lining up with TRBD1. CDR3 length equals 14 residues. CDR1 MNHEY and CDR2 SMNVEV come from the germline V gene (reference sequence). V lost 11 bases to trimming and J lost 0 bases; unmatched junction nucleotides: 6. CDR3 sequence (DNA): TGTGCCTCCCGGGACAGGGGATTGAACACTGAAGCTTTCTTT. Amino acid sequence: CASRDRGLNTEAFF.

This clone was seen a handful of times. The chain carries TRBV6-5 and TRBJ2-2; D gene uncertain. This CDR3 is built from 14 residues. The germline V and J ends were trimmed by 5 bases and 4 bases, with 11 bases remaining between them. Germline loops: CDR1 MNHEY, CDR2 SVGAGI. CDR3 loop: CASSELSSTGELFF. The CDR3 nucleotides are TGTGCCAGCAGTGAATTGAGTAGCACCGGGGAGCTGTTTTTT.

The rearrangement links TRBV7-9 to TRBJ1-2; 9 bases line up with TRBD1. The CDR3 is made up of 17 amino acids. CDR1 is SEHNR and CDR2 is FQNEAQ in the germline V gene (reference sequence). With 3 bases clipped from V and 3 bases from J, the junction kept 11 bases outside the gene matches. CDR3 sequence: CASSFPIPGQGHYGYTF. CDR3 sequence (DNA): TGTGCCAGCAGCTTCCCCATTCCCGGACAGGGGCACTATGGCTACACCTTC.

This clone was seen only a few times. The chain joins TRBV10-3 to TRBJ2-7; TRBD1 matches 11 bases. CDR3 size: 15 residues. The germline V gene encodes CDR1 ENHRY and CDR2 SYGVKD. Trimming cost V 6 bases and J 0 bases; bases outside gene matches: 4. The CDR3: CAIRGDRGSSYEQYF. In nucleotides, the CDR3 is TGTGCCATCAGGGGGGACAGGGGGAGCTCCTACGAGCAGTACTTC.

This chain uses TRBV12-2 with TRBJ2-7; no DNA check was done on the table's D call, TRBD2. TRBV12-2 is listed as a pseudogene. This CDR3 is 10 amino acids long. The CDR3 loop is CASRRGVGDF. The CDR3 DNA sequence: TGTGCAAGTCGCCGCGGAGTCGGGGACTTC.

This clone showed up just a few times. The V call is TRBV13, the J call TRBJ2-2, with 10 bases matching TRBD1. Trimming at V came to 5 bases and at J to 4 bases, leaving 7 bases not matched to a gene. The CDR3 loop spans 16 amino acids. Germline-derived CDR1 and CDR2 are PRHDT and FYEKMQ (reference sequence). CDR3 nucleotide sequence: TGTGCCAGCAGCATGAGAGGGACAGGGGCCACCGGGGAGCTGTTTTTT. Translated: CASSMRGTGATGELFF.

This rearrangement joins TRBV19 to TRBJ2-3, with D possibly TRBD2 on 5 matching bases. V gave up 11 bases and J gave up 2 bases, with 11 bases separating them. The CDR3 spans 12 residues. Germline CDR1 and CDR2: LNHDA and SQIVND (reference sequence). The DNA for the CDR3 is TGTGCCGTAAGCGGACCCACAGATACGCAGTATTTT. Translating gives CAVSGPTDTQYF.

This clone showed up just a few times. This chain uses TRBV9 with TRBJ2-5; D is possibly TRBD2 (6 bases). CDR1 is SGDLS, CDR2 YYNGEE, per germline. The CDR3 is 15 residues long. Trimming stripped 0 bases from V and 3 bases from J, with 12 bases between. The CDR3 is CASSVDASGEETQYF. The CDR3 bases are TGTGCCAGCAGCGTAGACGCCTCGGGAGAAGAGACCCAGTACTTC.

V and J are TRBV7-9 and TRBJ2-7; a weak D match, TRBD1 (6 bases). Germline V gene lookup returns CDR1 SEHNR and CDR2 FQNEAQ (reference sequence). Trimming removed 8 bases from V and 0 bases from J, with 14 bases in between. The CDR3 has 14 residues. In nucleotides, the CDR3 is TGTGCCAGCGGAACGGACAGACCCTCCTACGAGCAGTACTTC. It is translated as CASGTDRPSYEQYF.